The sample holds many counts of the clone carrying this TCR beta chain. Its specificity is not known. The source of the sample is a study of T cells in Graves' hyperthyroidism and ophthalmopathy. Study observations and caveats: Ophthalmopathy was predicted by the model a median of 6.5 months ahead of onset.

Hyperthyroidism was newly diagnosed in patients aged 18 to 65 (duration under 2 months). Thyroid ultrasound, orbital computed tomography, clinical symptoms, and serum thyroxine and TRAb underpinned diagnoses. The source of the PBMCs was less than 12 ml of fresh peripheral blood. The germline V gene encodes CDR1 LNHDA and CDR2 SQIVND (reference sequence). V lost 4 bases to trimming and J lost 5 bases; unmatched junction nucleotides: 6. CDR3 size: 14 residues. Amplified TCR beta CDR3 regions derived from RNA transcripts. A set of HTBI primers served as the primers for a first-round RT-PCR of the TCR CDR3. TCRdb re-analysed the multiplex PCR reads in MiXCR, keeping a single row per CDR3 protein. The table lists roughly 700,000 distinct CDR3 sequences, just over 35% of them singletons.

The gene calls are TRBV19 and TRBJ2-7; 9 bases are shared with TRBD1. The clonotype comes from a woman in her forties with Graves' hyperthyroidism. The specimen sequenced was blood. CDR3 DNA sequence: TGTGCCAGTAGTAAGGGACAGGGACAGAACGAGCAGTACTTC. Protein sequence: CASSKGQGQNEQYF.